The 2 T cell receptor beta chains presented below share a single source sample, sequenced in a study of T cell repertoires in cytomegalovirus infection. TCRdb passed the reads through MiXCR, listing each CDR3 protein once. This sample carries 150,000 to 200,000 distinct CDR3 sequences, about an eighth of them seen once, and the ten largest clones take 20% to 30%. Sequenced material: PBMCs. The source of these receptors is a human donor in good health (CMV status not recorded). Some clones in this sample may be carry-over from other donors' samples.

This clonotype came up many times. The chain is built from TRBV20-1 and TRBJ1-2; weak D call: TRBD1 (5 bases). The ends were cut back, 2 bases at V and 0 bases at J, with 10 bases in the middle. The CDR3 length is 14 residues. The germline V gene has CDR1 DFQATT and CDR2 SNEGSKA (reference sequence). CDR3 loop: CSARSGAANYGYTF. In DNA form, the CDR3 reads TGCAGTGCTAGAAGTGGGGCGGCTAACTATGGCTACACCTTC.

This clonotype was counted ten times or more. The chain combines TRBV28 with TRBJ2-2; unclear D gene. The CDR3 spans 15 residues. Germline CDR1 is MDHEN and CDR2 is SYDVKM. Trimming shortened V by 5 bases and J by 5 bases, and 15 bases separated the two germline ends. This CDR3 reads CASSPIPRITGELFF. CDR3 coding DNA: TGTGCCAGCAGTCCGATCCCCCGGATTACCGGGGAGCTGTTTTTT.